This record covers a single TCR beta chain. Through a sample-barcoded 5' primer and a J-beta primer mix, a second PCR was run for roughly 6 to 12 cycles. CDR3-containing paired-end reads numbering at least 2.5 million came from each sample. A single record per CDR3 protein comes from TCRdb applying MiXCR to the 5' RACE reads. The profile covers about 1.4 million distinct CDR3 sequences, with 59% appearing a single time and more than 6% taken by the ten largest. The sample comes from a study of blood T cells in healthy people across ages. With V trimmed by 3 bases and J by 4 bases, 4 bases remained unmatched. Germline-derived CDR1 and CDR2 are MNHEY and SVGAGI. The CDR3 length is 14 residues. Each donor's blood draw was 7.5 to 10 milliliters of peripheral blood.

The sequenced sample consisted of blood. The chain has TRBV6-5 and TRBJ2-3; 7 nucleotides match TRBD2. This receptor was obtained from a man younger than 35 in good health. The CDR3 region has the DNA TGTGCCAGCAGTTATGGACTAGGCTCAGATACGCAGTATTTT. Protein sequence: CASSYGLGSDTQYF.